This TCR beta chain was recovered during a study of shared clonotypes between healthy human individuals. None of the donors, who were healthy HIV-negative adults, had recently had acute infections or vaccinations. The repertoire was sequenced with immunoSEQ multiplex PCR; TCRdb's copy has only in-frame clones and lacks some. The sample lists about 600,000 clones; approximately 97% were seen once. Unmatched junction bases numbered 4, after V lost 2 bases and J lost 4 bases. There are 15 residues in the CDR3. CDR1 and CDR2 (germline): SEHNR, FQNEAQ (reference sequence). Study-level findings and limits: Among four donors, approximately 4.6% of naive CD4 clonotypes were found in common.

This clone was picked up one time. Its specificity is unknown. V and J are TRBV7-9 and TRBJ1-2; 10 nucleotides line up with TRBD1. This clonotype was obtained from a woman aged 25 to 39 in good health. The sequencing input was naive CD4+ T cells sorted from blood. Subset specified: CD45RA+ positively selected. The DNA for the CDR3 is TGTGCCAGCAGCTTATCGGGACAGGGGACCTATGGCTACACCTTC. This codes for CASSLSGQGTYGYTF.